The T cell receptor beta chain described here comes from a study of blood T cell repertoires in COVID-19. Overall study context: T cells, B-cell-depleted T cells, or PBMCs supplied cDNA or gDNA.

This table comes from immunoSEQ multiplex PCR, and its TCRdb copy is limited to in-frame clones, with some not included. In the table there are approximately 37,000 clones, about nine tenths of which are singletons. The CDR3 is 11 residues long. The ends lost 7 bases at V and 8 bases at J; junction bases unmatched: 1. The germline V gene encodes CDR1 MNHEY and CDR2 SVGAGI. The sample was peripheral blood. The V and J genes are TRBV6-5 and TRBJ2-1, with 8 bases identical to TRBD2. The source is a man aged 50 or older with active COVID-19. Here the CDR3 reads CASTSGHEQFF. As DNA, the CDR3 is TGTGCCAGCACTAGCGGGCATGAGCAGTTCTTC.